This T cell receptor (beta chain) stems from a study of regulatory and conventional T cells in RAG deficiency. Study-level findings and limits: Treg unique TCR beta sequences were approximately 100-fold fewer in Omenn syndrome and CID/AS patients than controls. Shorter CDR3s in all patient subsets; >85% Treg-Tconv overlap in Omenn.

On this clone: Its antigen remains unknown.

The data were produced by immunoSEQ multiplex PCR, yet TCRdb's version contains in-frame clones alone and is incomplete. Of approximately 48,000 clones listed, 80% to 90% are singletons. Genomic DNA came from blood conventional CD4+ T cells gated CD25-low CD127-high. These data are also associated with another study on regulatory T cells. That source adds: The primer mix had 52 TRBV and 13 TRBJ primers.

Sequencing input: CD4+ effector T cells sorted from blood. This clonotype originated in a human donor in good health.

CDR3 in DNA: TGTGCCAGCAGCGTACAGGAGGGCTCCTCCTACGAGCAGTACTTC. Its translation is CASSVQEGSSYEQYF. The J gene is TRBJ2-7, the V gene TRBV9, with D perhaps matching TRBD2 (6 bases). The CDR3 has 15 amino acids. The ends were cut back, 1 base at V and 0 bases at J, with 11 bases in the middle. CDR1 SGDLS and CDR2 YYNGEE come from the germline V gene.